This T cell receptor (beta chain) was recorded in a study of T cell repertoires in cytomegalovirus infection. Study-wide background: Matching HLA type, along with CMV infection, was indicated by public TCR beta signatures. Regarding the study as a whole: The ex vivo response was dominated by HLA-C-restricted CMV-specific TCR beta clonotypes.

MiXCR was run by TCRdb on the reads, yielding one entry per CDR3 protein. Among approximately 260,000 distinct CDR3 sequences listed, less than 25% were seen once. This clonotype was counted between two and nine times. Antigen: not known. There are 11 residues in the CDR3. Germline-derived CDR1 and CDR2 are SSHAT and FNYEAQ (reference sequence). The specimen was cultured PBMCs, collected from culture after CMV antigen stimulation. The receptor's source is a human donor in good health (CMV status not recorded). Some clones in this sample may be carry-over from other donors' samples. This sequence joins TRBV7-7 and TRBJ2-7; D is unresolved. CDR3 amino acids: CASRKGYEQYV. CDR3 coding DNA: TGTGCTAGCAGAAAAGGGTACGAGCAGTACGTC.